These 2 T cell receptor beta chains came from one sample sequenced in a study of shared clonotypes between healthy human individuals. Generated by immunoSEQ multiplex PCR, the TCRdb table keeps only in-frame clones and is missing some. This table holds fewer than 3 million clones, about nine tenths found once. The specimen sequenced was naive CD4+ T cells from PBMCs. The subset denotes: CD45RA+ positively selected. These receptors came from a man aged 18 to 30 in good health. Some clones in this sample may be carry-over from other donors' samples.

The chain couples TRBV7-2 to TRBJ1-2; D unresolved. Germline CDR1 and CDR2: SGHTA and FQGNSA. Trimming took 4 bases from V and 4 from J, leaving 13 bases between them. The CDR3 is 14 residues long. CDR3 protein: CASSYGGTLYGYTF. In DNA, the CDR3 is TGTGCCAGCAGCTATGGCGGAACACTCTATGGCTACACCTTC.

This clone appeared a single time. Other DNA sequences of this sample code for an identical CDR3. CDR3 in amino acids: CASSFRRTNTGELFF. For the CDR3, the DNA is TGTGCCAGCAGTTTTAGGCGGACTAACACCGGGGAGCTGTTTTTT. The chain combines TRBV28 with TRBJ2-2; TRBD2 might be the D (5 bases). CDR3 size: 15 residues. Germline lookup yields CDR1 MDHEN and CDR2 SYDVKM. The V and J ends lost 3 bases and 2 bases respectively, with 10 bases between them.